Here is one TCR beta chain with its context. Antigen: not known. The CDR3 has 17 residues. With 1 base removed from V and 6 bases from J, the gap between germline ends came to 22 bases. Germline V gives CDR1 SEHNR, CDR2 FQNEAQ (reference sequence). The method was immunoSEQ multiplex PCR; TCRdb's version includes in-frame clones alone and lacks a portion of them. Altogether 52,000 or so clones are present, more than 85% being singletons, with the ten largest covering about a sixth. The data are from a study of lymphopenia after photon versus proton radiotherapy. Findings of the study overall: After lymphocyte nadir, photon-treated repertoires showed oligoclonal expansion, especially CD8+ Temra. Under photons, naive T cells and diversity fell while effector/memory populations rose.

The source is a woman aged 35 to 49 with cholangiocarcinoma. The source material was peripheral blood, sampled from a patient treated with photon-based radiotherapy. This sequence joins TRBV7-9 and TRBJ2-7, with D perhaps TRBD1 or TRBD2 (5 bases each). The CDR3, as DNA: TGTGCCAGCAGCTTAGGTCCGGGACGGGCGGAATCGGGCGAGCAGTACTTC. Its translation is CASSLGPGRAESGEQYF.